Each of the 10 T cell receptor beta chains below was sequenced from the same sample in a study of blood T cell repertoires in COVID-19. Some clones are missing from TCRdb's copy, which holds only in-frame ones; the method was immunoSEQ multiplex PCR. The sample yields 130,000 to 150,000 clones, about 90% seen once. The specimen was peripheral blood. All receptors come from a human donor in a cohort sampled during active COVID-19.

The chain combines TRBV7-2 with TRBJ1-2, with 8 bases lining up with TRBD1. The V gene's germline CDR1 is SGHTA and CDR2 FQGNSA. The CDR3 spans 14 residues. V shed 1 base and J 6 bases; nucleotides not matched to a gene: 4. The CDR3 sequence is CASSLGRQGNGYTF. In DNA, the CDR3 is TGTGCCAGCAGCTTAGGAAGACAGGGGAATGGCTACACCTTC.

This clone came up once. The chain combines TRBV14 with TRBJ1-3; maybe TRBD1 (5 bases). V was shortened by 2 bases and J by 0 bases, with 8 bases between the two germline ends. Germline lookup yields CDR1 SGHDN and CDR2 FVKESK. CDR3 length equals 15 residues. The CDR3 loop is CASSQQGISGNTIYF. The CDR3 coding sequence is TGTGCCAGCAGCCAACAGGGAATCTCTGGAAACACCATATATTTT. Supplemented by reference TRBV14 and TRBJ1-3, the full variable domain reads EAGVTQFPSHSVIEKGQTVTLRCDPISGHDNLYWYRRVMGKEIKFLLHFVKESKQDESGMPNNRFLAERTGGTYSTLKVQPAELEDSGVYFCASSQQGISGNTIYFGEGSWLTVV.

This sequence joins TRBV19 and TRBJ1-4, with D maybe TRBD1 (5 bases). The germline V gene has CDR1 LNHDA and CDR2 SQIVND (reference sequence). V gave up 9 bases and J gave up 0 bases, with 11 bases separating them. The CDR3 loop spans 14 amino acids. DNA of the CDR3: TGTGCCAGCAGGGCGGGGGCAACTAATGAAAAACTGTTTTTT. Translating gives CASRAGATNEKLFF.

The chain employs TRBV19 and TRBJ2-1, with D tentatively TRBD1 (7 bases). The CDR3 is made up of 15 amino acids. V gave up 7 bases and J gave up 0 bases, with 13 bases separating them. Per germline, CDR1 LNHDA and CDR2 SQIVND (reference sequence). The CDR3, as DNA: TGTGCCAGTACCGGCGGGACAGCCTCCTACAATGAGCAGTTCTTC. Translating gives CASTGGTASYNEQFF.

V usage is TRBV7-6 and J usage is TRBJ2-3, with D tentatively TRBD1 (5 bases). Per germline, CDR1 SGHVS and CDR2 FNYEAQ. Between the trimmed V and J ends, which lost 2 bases and 2 bases, there was a span of 8 bases. The length of the CDR3 is 14 residues. CDR3 sequence: CASSLSQVTDTQYF. As DNA, the CDR3 is TGTGCCAGCAGCTTATCACAGGTCACAGATACGCAGTATTTT.

V and J are TRBV4-3 and TRBJ2-3, with a weak D call TRBD2 (7 bases). V lost 4 bases to trimming and J lost 0 bases, with 23 bases between them. CDR1 is LGHNA and CDR2 is YSLEER in the germline V gene. The CDR3 contains 19 residues. The CDR3 loop reads CASSPYLPGASGSTDTQYF. The CDR3 DNA sequence: TGCGCCAGCAGCCCTTACCTACCGGGGGCTAGCGGTAGCACAGATACGCAGTATTTT.

This clone was counted once. The chain recombines TRBV7-2 with TRBJ2-7; 7 nucleotides agree with TRBD2. The length of the CDR3 is 15 residues. Germline V gene sequence: CDR1 SGHTA, CDR2 FQGNSA. Trimming removed 8 bases from V and 0 bases from J; junction bases left unmatched: 10. The CDR3 bases are TGTGCCAGCCAAAACGAGCGGGGATTCTCCTACGAGCAGTACTTC. This encodes CASQNERGFSYEQYF.

The chain carries TRBV5-5 and TRBJ1-2; D might be TRBD1 (5 bases). Trimming pared 0 bases from V and 4 bases from J, leaving 13 bases between. The CDR3 covers 15 residues. From germline, CDR1 is SGHKS and CDR2 YYEKEE (reference sequence). The CDR3 coding sequence is TGTGCCAGCAGCTTGGCCCAGGGAACCGTCTATGGCTACACCTTC. Its translation: CASSLAQGTVYGYTF.

V gene TRBV4-3 combines with J gene TRBJ2-3; TRBD2 aligns across 8 bases. Trimming took 1 base from V and 4 from J; bases not matched to a gene: 10. The germline gives CDR1 LGHNA, CDR2 YSLEER. The CDR3 has 17 amino acids. CDR3 in amino acids: CASSQGEIAGPADTQYF. CDR3 in DNA: TGCGCCAGCAGCCAAGGCGAGATAGCGGGACCTGCAGATACGCAGTATTTT.

The chain joins TRBV29-1 to TRBJ2-7; TRBD2 is a possible D gene (6 bases). Between the trimmed V and J ends, which lost 8 bases and 6 bases, there was a span of 17 bases. From germline, CDR1 is SQVTM and CDR2 ANQGSEA. The CDR3 contains 12 residues. The CDR3 loop is CSSRPGEAEQYF. The CDR3 DNA is TGCAGCTCGCGCCCCGGGGAGGCCGAGCAGTACTTC.